This is a list of T cell receptor beta chains from one sample in a study of blood T cell repertoires in COVID-19. Sequencing used immunoSEQ multiplex PCR; TCRdb keeps in-frame clones, though not all of them. The sample has around 260,000 clones, over 80% seen once; the top ten hold 10%. Sample: peripheral blood. Receptors originate from a woman between 70 and 85 years old with COVID-19, enrolled during active disease. Each CDR3 is given with its conserved first and last residue. The D gene is left open where the match is weak. Not every row has a clone size; where given, it reads once, few, many or a size class.

CDR3 length	clone size	V gene	D gene	J gene	CDR3 protein	CDR3 DNA
19	.	TRBV18	TRBD1	TRBJ2-2	CASSAIDSWTGRNTGELFF	TGTGCCAGCTCAGCAATCGACTCCTGGACAGGGCGGAACACCGGGGAGCTGTTTTTT
12	.	TRBV28	TRBD1	TRBJ2-5	CASRTGVVTQYF	TGTGCCAGCCGGACAGGGGTGGTGACCCAGTACTTC
14	.	TRBV5-1	.	TRBJ1-5	CASSSGAGDQPQHF	TGCGCCAGCAGCTCCGGGGCAGGGGATCAGCCCCAGCATTTT
14	.	TRBV11-3	TRBD2	TRBJ2-1	CASSFLTSGNEQFF	TGTGCCAGCAGCTTTCTCACTAGCGGCAATGAGCAGTTCTTC
13	.	TRBV19	TRBD2	TRBJ2-1	CASSRGLADEQFF	TGTGCCAGTAGTCGAGGACTAGCGGATGAGCAGTTCTTC
16	.	TRBV27	TRBD1	TRBJ1-1	CASSDLGQNLNTEAFF	TGTGCCAGCAGTGATCTGGGACAGAACTTGAACACTGAAGCTTTCTTT
15	.	TRBV7-2	TRBD1	TRBJ1-2	CASSLAAGQGYGYTF	TGTGCCAGCAGCTTAGCTGCGGGACAGGGGTATGGCTACACCTTC
12	.	TRBV12-3/TRBV12-4	.	TRBJ2-5	CASRRDQETQYF	TGTGCCAGCAGGAGAGATCAAGAGACCCAGTACTTC
13	once	TRBV30	.	TRBJ1-5	CAWSNEGNQPQHF	TGTGCCTGGAGTAATGAGGGTAATCAGCCCCAGCATTTT
15	.	TRBV19	TRBD1	TRBJ1-1	CASRKRQGAEDGAFF	TGTGCCAGTAGAAAAAGACAGGGGGCAGAGGATGGCGCTTTCTTT
14	once	TRBV2	TRBD1	TRBJ1-4	CASSVDRGREKLFF	TGTGCCAGCAGTGTAGACAGGGGGAGAGAAAAACTGTTTTTT
14	few	TRBV27	TRBD2	TRBJ2-7	CASLRTSGRTEQYF	TGTGCCAGCCTTCGGACTAGCGGGAGAACCGAGCAGTACTTC
15	.	TRBV6-5	TRBD1	TRBJ1-5	CASSSGQGFLQPQHF	TGTGCCAGCAGCTCAGGACAGGGTTTTTTACAGCCCCAGCATTTT
15	.	TRBV7-9	.	TRBJ1-1	CASSFGTAPNTEAFF	TGTGCCAGCAGCTTTGGGACTGCACCTAACACTGAAGCTTTCTTT
14	.	TRBV6-5	.	TRBJ1-5	CASTGGLGYQPQHF	TGTGCCAGCACCGGAGGTTTGGGTTATCAGCCCCAGCATTTT
14	.	TRBV5-4	TRBD2	TRBJ2-3	CASSLGLAGDTQYF	TGTGCCAGCAGCTTGGGCCTAGCGGGGGATACGCAGTATTTT
17	.	TRBV2	TRBD1	TRBJ1-3	CASSTDTGGISGNTIYF	TGTGCCAGCAGTACAGATACAGGGGGCATCTCTGGAAACACCATATATTTT
18	.	TRBV30	TRBD2	TRBJ2-5	CAWSGDFIAGGLQETQYF	TGTGCCTGGAGTGGGGACTTCATAGCGGGAGGGCTACAAGAGACCCAGTACTTC
13	.	TRBV29-1	.	TRBJ2-7	CSVRPHGGAEQYF	TGCAGCGTACGGCCCCACGGCGGGGCCGAGCAGTACTTC
11	once	TRBV5-1	.	TRBJ1-1	CASSLDSEAFF	TGCGCCAGCAGCTTGGACAGTGAAGCTTTCTTT
16	.	TRBV7-3	TRBD2	TRBJ2-1	CASSRMSGSSGNEQFF	TGTGCCAGCAGTCGGATGAGCGGGAGTTCGGGGAATGAGCAGTTCTTC
13	.	TRBV7-3	TRBD2	TRBJ2-1	CACAGGTYNEQFF	TGTGCCTGTGCGGGGGGAACTTACAATGAGCAGTTCTTC